Listed below are T cell receptor beta chains from one sample, sequenced in a study of T cell repertoires in cytomegalovirus infection. Antigen specificity for these receptors is unknown. TCRdb passed the reads through MiXCR, listing each CDR3 protein once. The sample lists roughly 500,000 distinct CDR3 sequences, under 45% occurring once. This specimen was cultured PBMCs, taken from culture after CMV antigen stimulation. The receptors originated from a human donor in good health (CMV status not recorded). Some clones in this sample may be carry-over from other donors' samples. CDR3s include the opening cysteine and the closing phenylalanine or tryptophan. D genes are given only for firm matches. A clone size is listed for some rows: how often the clone was seen (once, few, many), or a class if it is expanded.

d_call clone_size j_call v_call cdr3_aa cdr3_nt
NA NA TRBJ2-2 TRBV20-1 CSAAGGSVAGELFF TGCAGTGCCGCGGGCGGCTCGGTCGCCGGGGAGCTGTTTTTT
TRBD2 NA TRBJ2-3 TRBV7-8 CASSKTSGIIADTQYF TGTGCCAGCAGCAAAACTAGCGGGATAATAGCAGATACGCAGTATTTT
TRBD2 NA TRBJ2-1 TRBV4-3 CASSPSLAVYNEQFF TGCGCCAGCAGCCCTAGCCTAGCGGTCTACAATGAGCAGTTCTTC
NA NA TRBJ2-7 TRBV7-2 CASSLRGGGWVHEQYF TGTGCCAGCAGCTTAAGGGGAGGAGGTTGGGTCCACGAGCAGTACTTC
NA NA TRBJ1-4 TRBV5-4 CASSLDIGEKLFF TGTGCCAGCAGCTTGGACATTGGTGAAAAACTGTTTTTT
TRBD1 many TRBJ2-2 TRBV7-2 CASSISGGRNTGELFF TGTGCCAGCAGCATTTCAGGGGGCAGGAACACCGGGGAGCTGTTTTTT
NA NA TRBJ2-2 TRBV27 CASSPSRAGELFF TGTGCCAGCAGTCCCTCAAGGGCCGGGGAGCTGTTTTTT
TRBD2 NA TRBJ2-5 TRBV7-2 CASSLARRLAGNRAETQYF TGTGCCAGCAGCTTAGCGCGGCGACTAGCGGGAAACAGGGCAGAGACCCAGTACTTC
NA many TRBJ1-5 TRBV7-9 CASSGGGIRNQPQHF TGTGCCAGCAGCGGGGGGGGAATCCGTAATCAGCCCCAGCATTTT
NA NA TRBJ2-7 TRBV27 CASSHPESPATYEQYF TGTGCCAGCAGTCACCCTGAGAGCCCCGCGACCTACGAGCAGTACTTC
NA NA TRBJ2-1 TRBV7-6 CASSLEGDDNEQFF TGTGCCAGCAGCTTAGAGGGAGATGACAATGAGCAGTTCTTC
NA few TRBJ2-6 TRBV11-2 CASSFTAAASGANVLTF TGTGCCAGCAGCTTCACGGCGGCTGCCTCTGGGGCCAACGTCCTGACTTTC
NA few TRBJ2-6 TRBV5-1 CASSFRAGANVLTF TGCGCCAGCAGCTTCCGGGCTGGGGCCAACGTCCTGACTTTC
NA NA TRBJ1-2 TRBV7-8 CASSLSPDGGYTF TGTGCCAGCAGCTTATCGCCGGACGGTGGCTACACCTTC
NA NA TRBJ2-2 TRBV5-5 CASSLGHDTGELFF TGTGCCAGCAGCTTGGGACACGACACCGGGGAGCTGTTTTTT
NA NA TRBJ2-7 TRBV5-1 CASSPGTPFYEQYF TGCGCCAGCAGCCCCGGGACGCCATTCTACGAGCAGTACTTC
TRBD2 NA TRBJ2-3 TRBV25-1 CASSELGPELAGVDTQYF TGTGCCAGCAGTGAACTAGGACCGGAACTAGCGGGAGTAGATACGCAGTATTTT
NA NA TRBJ2-4 TRBV13 CASSLIGENIQYF TGTGCCAGCAGCTTAATAGGGGAAAACATTCAGTACTTC
NA NA TRBJ1-5 TRBV19 CASSIQGGQPQHF TGTGCCAGTAGTATCCAGGGTGGGCAGCCCCAGCATTTT
NA NA TRBJ2-5 TRBV19 CASSVSRQETQYF TGTGCCAGTAGTGTCAGTAGGCAAGAGACCCAGTACTTC
NA NA TRBJ1-1 TRBV7-2 CASSYGPDSNTEAFF TGTGCCAGCAGCTACGGACCGGACAGCAACACTGAAGCTTTCTTT
NA many TRBJ2-5 TRBV7-2 CASSLARAPPARETQYF TGTGCCAGCAGCTTAGCGAGGGCCCCTCCGGCGCGGGAGACCCAGTACTTC
TRBD1 few TRBJ2-7 TRBV28 CASSLLQGVHEQYF TGTGCCAGCAGCCTACTTCAGGGGGTCCACGAGCAGTACTTC
NA few TRBJ1-3 TRBV19 CASSMAGGNTIYF TGTGCCAGTAGTATGGCAGGAGGAAACACCATATATTTT
NA NA TRBJ2-7 TRBV14 CASSPYNPVVGKVWEQYF TGTGCCAGCAGCCCCTATAACCCAGTTGTGGGGAAAGTGTGGGAGCAGTACTTC
NA once TRBJ2-7 TRBV10-3 CAIRPALSYEQYF TGTGCCATCAGGCCAGCTTTGAGCTACGAGCAGTACTTC
NA NA TRBJ1-4 TRBV19 CASSMLGYNEKLFF TGTGCCAGTAGTATGCTTGGATATAATGAAAAACTGTTTTTT
NA NA TRBJ2-1 TRBV19 CASQSSIQRRSYNEQFF TGTGCCAGCCAGAGTTCGATACAGCGCCGATCCTACAATGAGCAGTTCTTC
NA NA TRBJ2-1 TRBV12-3/TRBV12-4 CASSLNPPPRGHEQFF TGTGCCAGCAGTTTGAACCCCCCCCCGCGGGGACATGAGCAGTTCTTC
TRBD1 NA TRBJ1-1 TRBV6-6 CASRTDWTGAFEAFF TGTGCCAGCAGAACCGACTGGACAGGCGCCTTTGAAGCTTTCTTT
TRBD2 NA TRBJ2-1 TRBV6-2/TRBV6-3 CASSFQGPGGPYNEQFF TGTGCCAGCAGTTTCCAAGGACCGGGAGGGCCCTACAATGAGCAGTTCTTC
NA NA TRBJ2-2 TRBV20-1 CSARGLAVNTGELFF TGCAGTGCTAGGGGGTTAGCGGTTAACACCGGGGAGCTGTTTTTT
NA NA TRBJ1-6 TRBV7-4 CASSLSRLTNSPLHF TGTGCCAGCAGCTTAAGCAGGTTGACTAATTCACCCCTCCACTTT
NA NA TRBJ2-2 TRBV15 CATSRDHWQGRTGELFF TGTGCCACCAGCAGAGATCATTGGCAGGGGCGTACCGGGGAGCTGTTTTTT
TRBD2 once TRBJ2-1 TRBV4-1 CASSPGGSASGGVNEQFF TGCGCCAGCAGCCCAGGGGGTTCGGCTAGCGGGGGGGTAAATGAGCAGTTCTTC
TRBD2 few TRBJ2-5 TRBV12-3/TRBV12-4 CASTQTGGSETQYF TGTGCCAGCACCCAGACGGGGGGTTCAGAGACCCAGTACTTC
NA once TRBJ2-5 TRBV2 CASSRWAQETQYF TGTGCCAGCAGTCGGTGGGCACAAGAGACCCAGTACTTC
TRBD1 NA TRBJ1-4 TRBV4-1 CASSHRYRGGVKTNEKLFF TGCGCCAGCAGCCACCGGTACAGGGGAGGCGTGAAGACTAATGAAAAACTGTTTTTT
NA once TRBJ2-3 TRBV20-1 CSALPVTDTQYF TGCAGTGCCCTCCCAGTTACAGATACGCAGTATTTT
NA NA TRBJ2-1 TRBV11-2 CASSLMAGTYNEQFF TGTGCCAGCAGCTTAATGGCAGGGACTTACAATGAGCAGTTCTTC
NA many TRBJ1-5 TRBV7-8 CASSLAWGDQPQHF TGTGCCAGCAGCTTAGCGTGGGGGGATCAGCCCCAGCATTTT
NA few TRBJ1-2 TRBV7-9 CASSSRGAGYGYTF TGTGCCAGCAGCTCGAGGGGTGCGGGCTATGGCTACACCTTC
TRBD1 NA TRBJ1-2 TRBV6-2/TRBV6-3 CASSQQDRGGDYGYTF TGTGCCAGCAGTCAACAGGACAGGGGAGGAGACTATGGCTACACCTTC
NA NA TRBJ1-1 TRBV12-3/TRBV12-4 CASSLNWGVEAFF TGTGCCAGCAGTTTAAATTGGGGGGTTGAAGCTTTCTTT
TRBD2 NA TRBJ2-7 TRBV7-2 CASSLVTSGGAPYEQYF TGTGCCAGCAGCTTAGTGACTAGCGGGGGGGCCCCCTACGAGCAGTACTTC
TRBD1 NA TRBJ2-7 TRBV6-2/TRBV6-3 CASSLGQGSREQYF TGTGCCAGCAGTCTAGGACAGGGGTCTCGTGAGCAGTACTTC
NA NA TRBJ1-6 TRBV19 CASSNPLRQGSLAPLHF TGTGCCAGTAGCAACCCCCTGCGGCAGGGTAGTTTGGCACCCCTCCACTTT
NA few TRBJ2-7 TRBV12-3/TRBV12-4 CASRDKLTYEQYF TGTGCCAGCAGGGATAAACTTACCTACGAGCAGTACTTC
NA NA TRBJ2-3 TRBV4-1 CASSPTGSGTDTQYF TGCGCCAGCAGCCCAACAGGTTCGGGCACAGATACGCAGTATTTT
NA few TRBJ2-7 TRBV29-1 CSVKDPEQYF TGCAGCGTGAAAGACCCCGAGCAGTACTTC
TRBD1 few TRBJ2-1 TRBV27 CASSRDRGLENEQFF TGTGCCAGCAGTAGGGACAGGGGGCTCGAGAATGAGCAGTTCTTC
TRBD2 NA TRBJ2-3 TRBV6-2/TRBV6-3 CASSPQRERGDTQYF TGTGCCAGCAGCCCACAGCGGGAGCGAGGAGATACGCAGTATTTT
NA NA TRBJ1-4 TRBV7-2 CASSFRTFNEKLFF TGTGCCAGCAGCTTTCGGACGTTTAATGAAAAACTGTTTTTT
NA NA TRBJ2-7 TRBV7-2 CASSLGGIRRYEQYF TGTGCCAGCAGCTTGGGGGGCATACGGCGATACGAGCAGTACTTC
NA NA TRBJ2-6 TRBV6-2/TRBV6-3 CASGAPSDSGANVLTF TGTGCCAGCGGTGCGCCCAGCGACTCTGGGGCCAACGTCCTGACTTTC
NA few TRBJ2-5 TRBV7-6 CASSLGYETGETQYF TGTGCCAGCAGCTTAGGCTACGAAACAGGCGAGACCCAGTACTTC
NA NA TRBJ2-1 TRBV19 CASSPGGGGTGVYNEQFF TGTGCCAGTAGCCCGGGGGGGGGAGGGACAGGAGTCTACAATGAGCAGTTCTTC
NA NA TRBJ2-3 TRBV7-2 CASSLGGARADTQDF TGTGCCAGCAGCTTAGGGGGAGCGAGGGCAGATACGCAGGATTTT